This T cell receptor (beta chain) was captured in a study of blood T cells in healthy people across ages. General study points: Unknown CMV status may confound age-related changes in expanded clones. A roughly linear age-dependent decrease characterized TCR beta diversity per million T cells.

For the second PCR, which ran for 7 to 11 cycles, a sample-barcoded 5' primer and a J-beta primer mix were used. TCRdb ran MiXCR on the 5' RACE reads and lists one entry per CDR3 protein. The table includes 800,000 to 950,000 distinct CDR3 sequences, 25% to 30% detected once. A note on this clonotype: Antigen unknown.

The germline gives CDR1 SNHLY, CDR2 FYNNEI. The V segment lost 2 bases and the J segment 4 bases; nucleotides outside the gene matches: 3. The CDR3 consists of 15 residues. Separately, the same data were catalogued under a study of T cells of mothers and their children. This second study says: Samples were provided by three healthy Caucasian mothers and their six children. M1S, a second-PCR primer, added sample barcodes and 2-4 random nucleotides.

Input material: blood. The chain carries TRBV2 and TRBJ2-3, with 10 bases matching TRBD2. This TCR derives from a woman aged 35 to 49 in good health. CDR3 residues: CASSERSGGADTQYF. The CDR3 region has the DNA TGTGCCAGCAGTGAAAGGAGCGGGGGGGCAGATACGCAGTATTTT.